The TCR beta chain under discussion was sequenced for a study of blood T cells in healthy people across ages. The study's findings and limits: Diversity of TCR beta correlated strongly with naive T cell percentage.

Investigators took approximately 9.4 milliliters of peripheral blood from every donor. Per sample, at least 5.5 micrograms of total RNA were extracted. A second PCR of 7 to 11 cycles used a sample-barcoded 5' primer and a J-beta primer mix. TCRdb processed the 5' RACE reads anew with MiXCR; each CDR3 protein has one entry. The sample yields 1.5 million to 2 million distinct CDR3 sequences, 28% seen once. Per the germline V gene, CDR1 is SGHTA and CDR2 is FQGNSA. The V and J ends lost 5 bases and 11 bases respectively, with 21 bases between them. The length of the CDR3 is 14 residues. This clonotype has more than one count but fewer than ten. Its target is unknown.

The chain links TRBV7-2 to TRBJ2-5; D perhaps matches TRBD1 (5 bases). The sequence derives from a woman between 25 and 40 years old in good health. The sample taken for sequencing was blood. This CDR3 reads CASSPDPFRAGQYF. The CDR3 DNA sequence: TGTGCCAGCAGCCCCGACCCATTCAGGGCTGGGCAGTACTTC.